This is a list of T cell receptor beta chains from one sample in a study of blood T cell repertoires in COVID-19. Profiled with immunoSEQ multiplex PCR; TCRdb holds only in-frame clones, not every one. Among about 60,000 clones listed, more than 90% were seen once. The sequencing input was peripheral blood. The receptors come from a man between 60 and 75 years old with acute or convalescent COVID-19. CDR3s include the opening cysteine and the closing phenylalanine or tryptophan. The D gene is left open where the match is weak. Some rows have no size entry. The others give once, few or many, or a class for an expanded clone.

cdr3_aa	cdr3_nt	d_call	clone_size	v_call	j_call
CAWSIGTGGGNQPQHF	TGTGCCTGGAGTATCGGGACAGGGGGAGGCAATCAGCCCCAGCATTTT	TRBD1	NA	TRBV30	TRBJ1-5
CAISESGGALQETQYF	TGTGCCATCAGTGAGTCAGGGGGGGCCCTCCAAGAGACCCAGTACTTC	NA	NA	TRBV10-3	TRBJ2-5
CASSIDVEEGFGYTF	TGTGCCAGTAGTATAGATGTGGAGGAAGGGTTCGGCTACACCTTC	NA	NA	TRBV19	TRBJ1-2
CASSLTGETDTQYF	TGTGCCAGCAGCCTCACGGGAGAGACAGATACGCAGTATTTT	NA	NA	TRBV11-2	TRBJ2-3
CASSYDSGYGYTF	TGTGCCAGCAGCTACGACAGTGGCTATGGCTACACCTTC	NA	NA	TRBV12-3/TRBV12-4	TRBJ1-2
CASSEPSGYNTF	TGCGCCAGCAGTGAGCCATCGGGGTACAACACCTTC	NA	NA	TRBV10-2	TRBJ1-2
CASSQERTSNYEQYF	TGTGCCAGCAGCCAAGAAAGGACTAGCAACTACGAGCAGTACTTC	TRBD2	NA	TRBV4-2	TRBJ2-7
CASSTLGGTSINEQFF	TGTGCCAGTAGTACACTGGGGGGGACTAGCATTAATGAGCAGTTCTTC	TRBD2	NA	TRBV19	TRBJ2-1
CASRSDSVLNNEQFF	TGTGCCAGCAGATCGGACTCCGTCCTTAACAATGAGCAGTTCTTC	NA	once	TRBV11-2	TRBJ2-1
CASSGQREAYNEQFF	TGTGCCAGTAGTGGCCAGCGGGAGGCCTACAATGAGCAGTTCTTC	TRBD2	NA	TRBV19	TRBJ2-1
CASSSGDRGNEQFF	TGTGCCAGCAGCTCTGGGGACAGGGGAAATGAGCAGTTCTTC	TRBD1	NA	TRBV7-9	TRBJ2-1
CASSLGQGFYEQYF	TGTGCCAGCAGCTTAGGGCAGGGTTTCTACGAGCAGTACTTC	NA	NA	TRBV7-9	TRBJ2-7
CASSTSGRYEQYF	TGCGCCAGCAGTACTAGCGGGAGGTACGAGCAGTACTTC	TRBD2	NA	TRBV5-1	TRBJ2-7
CASSPTMWISGTSYNEQFF	TGTGCCAGCAGCCCTACAATGTGGATTAGCGGTACTTCCTACAATGAGCAGTTCTTC	NA	few	TRBV14	TRBJ2-1
CAWGGQGWSDTQYF	TGTGCCTGGGGAGGACAGGGCTGGTCAGATACGCAGTATTTT	TRBD1	NA	TRBV30	TRBJ2-3
CASSILAGTDTQYF	TGTGCCAGTAGTATATTGGCGGGCACAGATACGCAGTATTTT	NA	NA	TRBV19	TRBJ2-3
CASSSGQGLETQYF	TGTGCCAGCAGTTCCGGACAGGGATTGGAGACCCAGTACTTC	TRBD1	NA	TRBV27	TRBJ2-5
CASTTRLGHNEQFF	TGTGCCAGCACCACAAGACTAGGCCACAATGAGCAGTTCTTC	NA	NA	TRBV6-5	TRBJ2-1